The clone carrying this TCR beta chain occurred many times. Its specificity is unknown. A universal primer site and UMIs were added as TCR cDNA was made by 5'RACE template switching. TCRdb passed the 5' RACE reads through MiXCR, listing each CDR3 protein once. The repertoire holds around 65,000 distinct CDR3 sequences, with approximately 5% as singletons. Deletions cut 3 bases from V and 0 bases from J, with 15 bases between. Looked up from germline, CDR1 is SQVTM and CDR2 is ANQGSEA. The CDR3 extends over 16 amino acids. The entry originates in a study of T cells after yellow fever vaccination. Study-level information: Preparing low-cell-number fractions relied on SMART-Seq v4 Ultra Low Input. Notes on the study in general: A small proportion of clonotypes was detected in both the CD4 and CD8 compartments.

The sequencing used CD4+ T cells sorted from PBMCs, collected more than 13 days after the first yellow fever vaccination. The V and J genes are TRBV29-1 and TRBJ2-1; D assignment may be TRBD1 or TRBD2 (5 bases each). The receptor's source is a young man who received the YFV17D yellow fever vaccine. DNA for the CDR3: TGCAGCGTTGACTATCGGGACGCCGGCTCCTACAATGAGCAGTTCTTC. The encoded protein is CSVDYRDAGSYNEQFF.